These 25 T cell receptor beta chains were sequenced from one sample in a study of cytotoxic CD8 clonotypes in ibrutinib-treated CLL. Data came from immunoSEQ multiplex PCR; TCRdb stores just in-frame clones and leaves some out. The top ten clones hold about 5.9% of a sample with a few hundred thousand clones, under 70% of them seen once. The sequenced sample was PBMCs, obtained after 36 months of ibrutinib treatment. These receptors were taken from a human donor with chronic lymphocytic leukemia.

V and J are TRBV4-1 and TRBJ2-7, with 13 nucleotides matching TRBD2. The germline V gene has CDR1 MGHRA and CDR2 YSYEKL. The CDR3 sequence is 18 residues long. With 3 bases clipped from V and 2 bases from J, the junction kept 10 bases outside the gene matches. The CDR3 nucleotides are TGCGCCAGCAGCCACCCCAAGGCCGGGACTAGCGGGGCCTACGAGCAGTACTTC. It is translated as CASSHPKAGTSGAYEQYF.

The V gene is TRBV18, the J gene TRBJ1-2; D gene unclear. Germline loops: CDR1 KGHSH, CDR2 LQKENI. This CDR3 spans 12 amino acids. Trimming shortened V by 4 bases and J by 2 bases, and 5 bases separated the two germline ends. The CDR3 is CASSLGNYGYTF. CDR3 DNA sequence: TGTGCCAGCTCACTAGGAAACTATGGCTACACCTTC.

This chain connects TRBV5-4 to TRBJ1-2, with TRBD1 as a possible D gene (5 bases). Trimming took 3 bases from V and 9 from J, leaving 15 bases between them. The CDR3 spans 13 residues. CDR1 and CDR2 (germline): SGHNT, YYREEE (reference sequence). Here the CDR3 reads CASSSPGPRSYTF. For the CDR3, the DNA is TGTGCCAGCAGCTCCCCGGGACCGAGGAGCTACACCTTC. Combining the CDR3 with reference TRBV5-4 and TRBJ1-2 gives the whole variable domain ETGVTQSPTHLIKTRGQQVTLRCSSQSGHNTVSWYQQALGQGPQFIFQYYREEENGRGNFPPRFSGLQFPNYSSELNVNALELDDSALYLCASSSPGPRSYTFGSGTRLTVV.

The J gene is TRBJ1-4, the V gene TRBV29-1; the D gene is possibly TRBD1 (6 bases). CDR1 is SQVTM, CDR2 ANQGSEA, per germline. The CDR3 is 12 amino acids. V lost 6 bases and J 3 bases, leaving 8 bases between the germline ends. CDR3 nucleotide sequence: TGCAGCGTAGGACAGCCTAATGAAAAACTGTTTTTT. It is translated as CSVGQPNEKLFF.

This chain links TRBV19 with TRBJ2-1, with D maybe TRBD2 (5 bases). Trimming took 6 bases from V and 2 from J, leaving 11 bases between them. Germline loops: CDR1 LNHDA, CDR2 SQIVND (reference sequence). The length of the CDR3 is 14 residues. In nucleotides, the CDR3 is TGTGCCAGTAGCCGCGGGCAGGCCTACAATGAGCAGTTCTTC. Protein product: CASSRGQAYNEQFF.

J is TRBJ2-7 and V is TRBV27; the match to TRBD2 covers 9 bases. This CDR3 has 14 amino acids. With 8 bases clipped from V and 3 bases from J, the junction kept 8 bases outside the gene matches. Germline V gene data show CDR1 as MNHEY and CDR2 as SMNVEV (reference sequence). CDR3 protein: CASGLAGPDYEQYF. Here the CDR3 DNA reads TGTGCCAGCGGTCTAGCGGGACCCGACTACGAGCAGTACTTC.

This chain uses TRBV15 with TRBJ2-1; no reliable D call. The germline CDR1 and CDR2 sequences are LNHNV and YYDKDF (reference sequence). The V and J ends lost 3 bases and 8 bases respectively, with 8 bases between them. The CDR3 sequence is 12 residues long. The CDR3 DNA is TGTGCCACCAGCAGTGGCCCAGATGAGCAGTTCTTC. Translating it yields CATSSGPDEQFF.

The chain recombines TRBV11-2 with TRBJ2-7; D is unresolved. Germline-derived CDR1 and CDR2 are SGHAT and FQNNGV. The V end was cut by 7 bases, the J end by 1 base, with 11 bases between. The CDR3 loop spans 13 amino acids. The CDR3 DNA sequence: TGTGCCAGCACCGAACGGCGGTCCTACGAGCAGTACTTC. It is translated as CASTERRSYEQYF.

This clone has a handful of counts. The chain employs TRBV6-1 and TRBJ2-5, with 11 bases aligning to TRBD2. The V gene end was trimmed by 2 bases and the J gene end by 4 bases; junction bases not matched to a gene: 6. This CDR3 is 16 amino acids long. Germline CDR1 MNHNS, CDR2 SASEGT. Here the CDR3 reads CASSELAGGAGETQYF. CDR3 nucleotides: TGTGCCAGCAGTGAATTAGCGGGGGGGGCAGGAGAGACCCAGTACTTC.

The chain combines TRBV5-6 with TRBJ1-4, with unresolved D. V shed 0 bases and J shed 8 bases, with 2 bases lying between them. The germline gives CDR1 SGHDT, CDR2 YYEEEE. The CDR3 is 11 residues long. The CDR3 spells CASSLGEKLFF. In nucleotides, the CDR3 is TGTGCCAGCAGCTTGGGAGAAAAACTGTTTTTT.

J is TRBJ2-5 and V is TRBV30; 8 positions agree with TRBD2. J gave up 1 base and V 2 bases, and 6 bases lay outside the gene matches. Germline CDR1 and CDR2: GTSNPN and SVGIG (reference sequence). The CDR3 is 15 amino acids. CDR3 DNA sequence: TGTGCCTGGAGTCTCCCGACTAGCGTCCAAGAGACCCAGTACTTC. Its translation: CAWSLPTSVQETQYF.

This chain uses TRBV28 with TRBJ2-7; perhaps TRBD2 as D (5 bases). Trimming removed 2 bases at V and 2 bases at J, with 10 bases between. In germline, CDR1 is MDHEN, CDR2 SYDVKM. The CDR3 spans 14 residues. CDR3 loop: CASSLVGETYEQYF. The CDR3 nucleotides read TGTGCCAGCAGTTTAGTTGGGGAGACCTACGAGCAGTACTTC.

CDR3 coding DNA: TGCAGCGCCTCGACAGGGCCCGCCGGGGAGCTGTTTTTT. This encodes CSASTGPAGELFF. The rearrangement links TRBV29-1 to TRBJ2-2; 7 bases are a match to TRBD1. The length of the CDR3 is 13 residues. The germline V gene encodes CDR1 SQVTM and CDR2 ANQGSEA. Trimming cost V 7 bases and J 6 bases; bases outside gene matches: 8.

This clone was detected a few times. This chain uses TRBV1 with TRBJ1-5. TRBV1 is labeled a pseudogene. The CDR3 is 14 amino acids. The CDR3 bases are TGCACCAGCAGCCTAGGCAGAATCTATCAGCCCCAGCATTTT. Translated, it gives CTSSLGRIYQPQHF.

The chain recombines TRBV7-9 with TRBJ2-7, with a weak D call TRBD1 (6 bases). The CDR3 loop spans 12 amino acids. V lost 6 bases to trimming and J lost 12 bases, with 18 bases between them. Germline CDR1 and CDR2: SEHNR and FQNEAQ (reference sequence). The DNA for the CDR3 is TGTGCCAGCAGTTCGACAGGCCCTCTCCTGTACTTC. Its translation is CASSSTGPLLYF. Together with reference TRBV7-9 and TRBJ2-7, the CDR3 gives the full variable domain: DTGVSQNPRHKITKRGQNVTFRCDPISEHNRLYWYRQTLGQGPEFLTYFQNEAQLEKSRLLSDRFSAERPKGSFSTLEIQRTEQGDSAMYLCASSSTGPLLYFGPGTRLTVT.

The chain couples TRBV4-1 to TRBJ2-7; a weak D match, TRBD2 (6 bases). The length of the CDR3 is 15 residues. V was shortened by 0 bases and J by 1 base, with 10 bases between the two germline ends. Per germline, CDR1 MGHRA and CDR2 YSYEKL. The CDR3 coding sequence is TGCGCCAGCAGCCAAGAGCAGACTAGGTCCTACGAGCAGTACTTC. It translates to CASSQEQTRSYEQYF.

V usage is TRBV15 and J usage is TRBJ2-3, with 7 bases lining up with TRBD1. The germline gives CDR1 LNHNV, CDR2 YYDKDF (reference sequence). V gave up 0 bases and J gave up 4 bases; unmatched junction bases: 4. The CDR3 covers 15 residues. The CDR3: CATSRDWQGADTQYF. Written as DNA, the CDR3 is TGTGCCACCAGCAGAGATTGGCAGGGGGCAGATACGCAGTATTTT.

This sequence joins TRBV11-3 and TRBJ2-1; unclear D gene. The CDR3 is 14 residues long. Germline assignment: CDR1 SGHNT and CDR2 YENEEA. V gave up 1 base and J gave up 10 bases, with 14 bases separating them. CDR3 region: CASSLGPGRREQFF. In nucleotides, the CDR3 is TGTGCCAGCAGCTTAGGTCCGGGCCGGAGAGAGCAGTTCTTC.

This chain's CDR3 is CASSLDRLGQGGSPLHF. The CDR3 bases are TGTGCCAGCAGCTTAGATCGATTGGGACAGGGAGGCTCACCCCTCCACTTT. The chain recombines TRBV11-2 with TRBJ1-6; the match to TRBD1 covers 9 bases. Germline assignment: CDR1 SGHAT and CDR2 FQNNGV. The V gene end was trimmed by 0 bases and the J gene end by 10 bases; junction bases not matched to a gene: 10. CDR3 length equals 17 residues.

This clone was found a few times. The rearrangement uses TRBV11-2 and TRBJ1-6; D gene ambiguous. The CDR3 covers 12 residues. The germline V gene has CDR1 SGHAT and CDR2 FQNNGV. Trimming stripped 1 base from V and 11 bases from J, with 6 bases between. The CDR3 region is CASSLGGPPLHF. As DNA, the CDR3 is TGTGCCAGCAGCTTAGGAGGTCCACCCCTCCACTTT.

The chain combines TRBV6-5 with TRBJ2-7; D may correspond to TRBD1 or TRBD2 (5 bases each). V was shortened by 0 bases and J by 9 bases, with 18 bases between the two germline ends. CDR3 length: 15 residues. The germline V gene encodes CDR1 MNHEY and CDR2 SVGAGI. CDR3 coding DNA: TGTGCCAGCAGTTACTCAGGGACGCACCTACGACTGCAGTACTTC. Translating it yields CASSYSGTHLRLQYF.

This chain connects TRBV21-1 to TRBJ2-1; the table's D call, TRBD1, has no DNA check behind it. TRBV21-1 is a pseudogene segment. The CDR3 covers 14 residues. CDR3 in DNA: TGTGCCAGCACCCCGGGACAGGGCTACAATGAGCAGTTCTTC. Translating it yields CASTPGQGYNEQFF.

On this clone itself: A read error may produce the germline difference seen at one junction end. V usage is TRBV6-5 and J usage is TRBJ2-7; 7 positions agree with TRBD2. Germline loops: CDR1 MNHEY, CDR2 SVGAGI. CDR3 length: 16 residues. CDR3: CATSSWGGTVLYEQYF. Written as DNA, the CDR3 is TGTGCCACCAGTTCATGGGGGGGGACCGTCTTATACGAGCAGTACTTC.

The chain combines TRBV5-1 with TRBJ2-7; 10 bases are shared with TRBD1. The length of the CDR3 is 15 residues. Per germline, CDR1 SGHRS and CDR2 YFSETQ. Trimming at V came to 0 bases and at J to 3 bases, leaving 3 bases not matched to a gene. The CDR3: CASSLDRDRGYEQYF. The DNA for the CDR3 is TGCGCCAGCAGCTTGGACCGGGACAGGGGCTACGAGCAGTACTTC. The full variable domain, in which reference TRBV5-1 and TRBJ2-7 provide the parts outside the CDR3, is KAGVTQTPRYLIKTRGQQVTLSCSPISGHRSVSWYQQTPGQGLQFLFEYFSETQRNKGNFPGRFSGRQFSNSRSEMNVSTLELGDSALYLCASSLDRDRGYEQYFGPGTRLTVT.

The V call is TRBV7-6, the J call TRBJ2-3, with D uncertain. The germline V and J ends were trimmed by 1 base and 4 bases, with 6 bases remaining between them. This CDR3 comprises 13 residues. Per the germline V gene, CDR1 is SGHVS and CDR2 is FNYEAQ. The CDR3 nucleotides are TGTGCCAGCAGCTTAGGGGTGGCAGATACGCAGTATTTT. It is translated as CASSLGVADTQYF.